Below are 22 T cell receptor beta chains sequenced from a single sample in a study of blood T cell repertoires in COVID-19. Clones were read by immunoSEQ multiplex PCR, and TCRdb kept only the in-frame ones, dropping some. The sample records 310,000 or so clones, 65% to 85% being singletons. The specimen sequenced was peripheral blood. The receptors derive from a woman aged 45-65 years with acute or convalescent COVID-19.

The chain carries TRBV5-1 and TRBJ1-4, with a tentative D call TRBD1 (5 bases). CDR1 and CDR2 (germline): SGHRS, YFSETQ. The CDR3 is 15 amino acids. Trimming took off 0 bases at V and 6 bases at J, with 12 bases between the two ends. DNA for the CDR3: TGCGCCAGCAGCTTGGCGGGAGGGGCCCATGAAAAACTGTTTTTT. This codes for CASSLAGGAHEKLFF.

This chain links TRBV25-1 with TRBJ2-1; possible D gene TRBD1, 5 bases. CDR1 MGHDK and CDR2 SYGVNS come from the germline V gene. This CDR3 spans 15 amino acids. With 4 bases removed from V and 1 base from J, the gap between germline ends came to 11 bases. The CDR3 coding sequence is TGTGCCAGCAGTGGCCCAGGGTCATCCTACAATGAGCAGTTCTTC. Protein sequence: CASSGPGSSYNEQFF.

This chain links TRBV2 with TRBJ1-1, with 7 bases identical to TRBD1. V trimming: 8 bases; J trimming: 4 bases; junction bases outside the gene matches: 10. The CDR3 runs to 14 residues. Germline lookup yields CDR1 SNHLY and CDR2 FYNNEI. In DNA form, the CDR3 reads TGTGCCAGCCAACCTACAGGGGTTCCCACTGAAGCTTTCTTT. As protein: CASQPTGVPTEAFF. Combining the CDR3 with reference TRBV2 and TRBJ1-1 gives the whole variable domain EPEVTQTPSHQVTQMGQEVILRCVPISNHLYFYWYRQILGQKVEFLVSFYNNEISEKSEIFDDQFSVERPDGSNFTLKIRSTKLEDSAMYFCASQPTGVPTEAFFGQGTRLTVV.

CDR3 DNA: TGTGCCAGCAGTGAATTTGTACTAGCGGGGGGGCGGTATGAGCAGTTCTTC. Its translation is CASSEFVLAGGRYEQFF. V is TRBV25-1 and J is TRBJ2-1; TRBD2 agrees at 13 bases. The CDR3 loop spans 17 amino acids. The junction had 8 bases not matched to a gene; V was cut back by 1 base and J by 8 bases. The V gene's germline CDR1 is MGHDK and CDR2 SYGVNS.

Comments on this clone: The identical CDR3 is also encoded by other nucleotide sequences in the sample. This chain links TRBV29-1 with TRBJ1-3; possibly TRBD1 for D (5 bases). V lost 4 bases, J lost 0 bases, and 10 bases lay in between. The CDR3 sequence is 14 residues long. Germline V gene lookup returns CDR1 SQVTM and CDR2 ANQGSEA. Written as DNA, the CDR3 is TGCAGCGTTGGAGACAGAAGCTCTGGAAACACCATATATTTT. This encodes CSVGDRSSGNTIYF.

The rearrangement links TRBV3-1 (or the pseudogene TRBV3-2) to TRBJ2-1; D is possibly TRBD2 (5 bases). CDR3 length: 17 amino acids. Trimming pared 0 bases from V and 6 bases from J, leaving 18 bases between. Germline V gene lookup returns CDR1 LGHDT and CDR2 YNNKEL (reference sequence). CDR3 nucleotide sequence: TGTGCCAGCAGCCAAGAGTTAGACGGGAAGGTTGCCAATGAGCAGTTCTTC. Its protein is CASSQELDGKVANEQFF.

The chain recombines TRBV30 with TRBJ1-5; no reliable D call. Germline CDR1 reads GTSNPN; CDR2 reads SVGIG (reference sequence). The CDR3 totals 13 residues. V was pared by 1 base and J by 8 bases, with 12 bases between. CDR3 region: CAWSEEGGKPQHF. The CDR3 nucleotides read TGTGCCTGGAGTGAGGAGGGTGGAAAGCCCCAGCATTTT.

J is TRBJ2-3 and V is TRBV30; 7 bases map to TRBD2. V dropped 2 bases and J dropped 8; count of bases not matched to a gene: 7. The germline CDR1 and CDR2 sequences are GTSNPN and SVGIG (reference sequence). The CDR3 sequence is 13 residues long. As DNA, the CDR3 is TGTGCCTGGAGTCAAGTGATAGCGGGTACGCAGTATTTT. It specifies CAWSQVIAGTQYF.

The V call is TRBV19, the J call TRBJ2-5; 10 bases match TRBD1. Germline V CDR1 and CDR2: LNHDA, SQIVND (reference sequence). There are 16 residues in the CDR3. V gave up 4 bases and J gave up 2 bases; unmatched junction bases: 7. The CDR3 DNA is TGTGCCAGTAGTACCGGGACAGGGGCGTTTCAAGAGACCCAGTACTTC. This sequence encodes CASSTGTGAFQETQYF.

The chain joins TRBV12-5 to TRBJ2-7; D remains ambiguous. Germline CDR1 and CDR2: LGHNT and FRNRAP. V lost 0 bases, J lost 1 base, and 10 bases lay in between. This CDR3 has 15 residues. The DNA for the CDR3 is TGTGCTAGTGGTTTGGTACTGAGTCCTTCCTACGAGCAGTACTTC. Translation gives CASGLVLSPSYEQYF. Looking up the rest from reference TRBV12-5 and TRBJ2-7 gives the full variable domain: DARVTQTPRHKVTEMGQEVTMRCQPILGHNTVFWYRQTMMQGLELLAYFRNRAPLDDSGMPKDRFSAEMPDATLATLKIQPSEPRDSAVYFCASGLVLSPSYEQYFGPGTRLTVT.

This sequence joins TRBV9 and TRBJ2-2; TRBD2 matches 15 bases. Germline-derived CDR1 and CDR2 are SGDLS and YYNGEE. There are 17 residues in the CDR3. The V and J ends lost 6 bases and 5 bases, in that order; junction bases with no gene match: 8. The CDR3 reads CASTRTSGRAATGELFF. The CDR3 DNA follows: TGTGCCAGCACCCGGACTAGCGGGAGGGCCGCAACCGGGGAGCTGTTTTTT.

The chain employs TRBV5-5 and TRBJ2-2, with D maybe TRBD1 (5 bases). From germline, CDR1 is SGHKS and CDR2 YYEKEE (reference sequence). The CDR3 extends over 14 amino acids. Trimming took 4 bases from V and 6 from J, leaving 13 bases between them. CDR3 sequence reads: CASSPTPGSGELFF. The CDR3 DNA is TGTGCCAGCAGCCCTACCCCAGGGTCCGGGGAGCTGTTTTTT.

V usage is TRBV7-9 and J usage is TRBJ2-1, with TRBD1 identical over 8 bases. The CDR3 is 13 residues long. Trimming at V came to 5 bases and at J to 12 bases, leaving 9 bases not matched to a gene. Germline assignment: CDR1 SEHNR and CDR2 FQNEAQ (reference sequence). In DNA, the CDR3 is TGTGCCAGCAGCCCATCGACAGGGGAGGTGCAGTTCTTC. Its protein is CASSPSTGEVQFF.

The rearrangement uses TRBV12-3 or TRBV12-4 and TRBJ1-4; a possible D gene is TRBD1 (6 bases). V dropped 5 bases and J dropped 8 bases, with 12 bases sitting between them. The CDR3 loop spans 13 amino acids. CDR3 in DNA: TGTGCCAGCAGTACCAGACAGGTAGAAAAACTGTTTTTT. Its protein is CASSTRQVEKLFF.

Of note for this clone: Within the sample, other DNA sequences also encode this same CDR3. The J gene is TRBJ2-5, the V gene TRBV5-1, with TRBD2 matching over 8 bases. From germline, CDR1 is SGHRS and CDR2 YFSETQ. V shed 4 bases, J shed 1 base, and the junction held 6 bases outside the gene matches. The CDR3 totals 15 residues. The DNA for the CDR3 is TGCGCCAGCAGCCCCCCTCTAGCGGGCCAAGAGACCCAGTACTTC. This sequence encodes CASSPPLAGQETQYF.

The chain joins TRBV9 to TRBJ2-3; 7 bases line up with TRBD2. The CDR3 runs to 16 residues. V dropped 4 bases and J dropped 3; count of bases not matched to a gene: 11. Germline loops: CDR1 SGDLS, CDR2 YYNGEE. The CDR3 nucleotides are TGTGCCAGCAGCCCCCGCCAGCGGGGAGGGACAGATACGCAGTATTTT. Protein: CASSPRQRGGTDTQYF. The whole variable domain, remainder taken from reference TRBV9 and TRBJ2-3, is DSGVTQTPKHLITATGQRVTLRCSPRSGDLSVYWYQQSLDQGLQFLIQYYNGEERAKGNILERFSAQQFPDLHSELNLSSLELGDSALYFCASSPRQRGGTDTQYFGPGTRLTVL.

V and J are TRBV3-1 (or the pseudogene TRBV3-2) and TRBJ2-2; 11 bases align to TRBD1. With V trimmed by 4 bases and J by 5 bases, 3 bases remained unmatched. The CDR3 has 15 residues. Germline V lookup: CDR1 LGHDT, CDR2 YNNKEL (reference sequence). The CDR3 region has the DNA TGTGCCAGCAGCCTCGGGACAGGGGGTACCGGGGAGCTGTTTTTT. It translates to CASSLGTGGTGELFF.

V gene TRBV10-3 combines with J gene TRBJ1-2, with 8 bases that match TRBD1. The V segment lost 0 bases and the J segment 8 bases; nucleotides outside the gene matches: 11. CDR1 and CDR2 (germline): ENHRY, SYGVKD. The length of the CDR3 is 16 residues. DNA for the CDR3: TGTGCCATCAGTGAGTCGGCTGGCAGGGGGCAAATCGGCTACACCTTC. Amino acids: CAISESAGRGQIGYTF.

In its sample, this clone was seen a few times. J is TRBJ1-4 and V is TRBV7-8; 7 bases are shared with TRBD1. Germline values: CDR1 SGHVS, CDR2 FQNEAQ. The CDR3 spans 15 residues. Unmatched junction bases numbered 4, after V lost 4 bases and J lost 2 bases. The CDR3 coding sequence is TGTGCCAGCAGCTACAACAGGGGCACTAATGAAAAACTGTTTTTT. Translated, it gives CASSYNRGTNEKLFF.

This clone came up once. The CDR3 reads CASSLLTGEKLFF. DNA for the CDR3: TGTGCCAGCAGTCTATTGACAGGTGAAAAACTGTTTTTT. V and J are TRBV2 and TRBJ1-4, with D perhaps TRBD1 (6 bases). Germline CDR1 reads SNHLY; CDR2 reads FYNNEI. The V gene lost 5 bases and the J gene lost 7 bases, with 11 bases spanning the gap. The CDR3 covers 13 residues.

The sample holds many counts of this clone. This chain joins TRBV2 and TRBJ2-5; 7 nucleotides line up with TRBD2. The trim removed 1 base at V and 7 bases at J, leaving 3 bases unmatched. Looked up from germline, CDR1 is SNHLY and CDR2 is FYNNEI. The CDR3 is 13 residues long. The CDR3 spells CASSEDTGGTQYF. DNA for the CDR3: TGTGCCAGCAGTGAAGATACGGGGGGGACCCAGTACTTC. The full variable domain, with the rest looked up from reference TRBV2 and TRBJ2-5, is EPEVTQTPSHQVTQMGQEVILRCVPISNHLYFYWYRQILGQKVEFLVSFYNNEISEKSEIFDDQFSVERPDGSNFTLKIRSTKLEDSAMYFCASSEDTGGTQYFGPGTRLLVL.

The chain carries TRBV20-1 and TRBJ2-1; 7 positions agree with TRBD1. CDR1 and CDR2 from the germline V gene are DFQATT and SNEGSKA (reference sequence). This CDR3 has 16 residues. The trim removed 4 bases at V and 0 bases at J, leaving 9 bases unmatched. CDR3 region: CSAIDFRDSSYNEQFF. CDR3 nucleotides: TGCAGTGCTATTGACTTTCGGGACAGCTCCTACAATGAGCAGTTCTTC.